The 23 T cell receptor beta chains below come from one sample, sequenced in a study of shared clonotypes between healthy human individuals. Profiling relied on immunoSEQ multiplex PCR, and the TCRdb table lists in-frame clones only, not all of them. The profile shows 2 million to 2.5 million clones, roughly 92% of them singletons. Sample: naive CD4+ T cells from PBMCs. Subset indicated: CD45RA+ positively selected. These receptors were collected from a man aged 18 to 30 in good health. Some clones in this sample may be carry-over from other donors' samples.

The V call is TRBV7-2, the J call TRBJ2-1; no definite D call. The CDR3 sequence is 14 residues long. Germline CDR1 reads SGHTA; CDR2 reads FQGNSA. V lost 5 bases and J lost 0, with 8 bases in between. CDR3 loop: CASSRYLSYNEQFF. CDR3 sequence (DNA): TGTGCCAGCAGCCGGTATCTCTCCTACAATGAGCAGTTCTTC.

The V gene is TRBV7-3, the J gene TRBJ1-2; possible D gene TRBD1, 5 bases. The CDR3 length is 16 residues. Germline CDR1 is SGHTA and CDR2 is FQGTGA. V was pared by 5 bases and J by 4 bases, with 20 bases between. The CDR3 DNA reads TGTGCCAGCAGCCTAGGCCGTCTAGGGGTCTCCTATGGCTACACCTTC. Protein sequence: CASSLGRLGVSYGYTF.

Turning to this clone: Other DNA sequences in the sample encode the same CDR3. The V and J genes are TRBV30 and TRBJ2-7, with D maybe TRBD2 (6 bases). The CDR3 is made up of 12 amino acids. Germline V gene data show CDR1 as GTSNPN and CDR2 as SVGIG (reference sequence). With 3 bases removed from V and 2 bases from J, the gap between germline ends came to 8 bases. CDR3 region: CAWRRDPYEQYF. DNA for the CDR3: TGTGCCTGGAGGCGGGACCCCTACGAGCAGTACTTC.

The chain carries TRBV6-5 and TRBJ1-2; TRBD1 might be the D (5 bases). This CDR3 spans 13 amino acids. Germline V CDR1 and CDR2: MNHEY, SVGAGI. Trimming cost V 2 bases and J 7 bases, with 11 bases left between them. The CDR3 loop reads CASSYEGLSGYTF. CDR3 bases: TGTGCCAGCAGTTACGAGGGACTCAGTGGCTACACCTTC.

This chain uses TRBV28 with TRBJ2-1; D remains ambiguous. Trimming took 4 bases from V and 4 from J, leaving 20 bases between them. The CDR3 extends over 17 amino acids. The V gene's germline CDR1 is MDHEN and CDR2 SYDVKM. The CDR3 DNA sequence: TGTGCCAGCAGTTCCCCCCCCCTCGAAACAGTATACAATGAGCAGTTCTTC. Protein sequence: CASSSPPLETVYNEQFF.

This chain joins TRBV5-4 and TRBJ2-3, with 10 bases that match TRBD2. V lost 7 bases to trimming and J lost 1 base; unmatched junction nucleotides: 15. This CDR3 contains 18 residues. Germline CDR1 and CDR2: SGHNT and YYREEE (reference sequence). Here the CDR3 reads CASHQVAGGRVRTDTQYF. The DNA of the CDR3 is TGTGCCAGCCACCAAGTAGCGGGAGGTCGAGTTCGCACAGATACGCAGTATTTT. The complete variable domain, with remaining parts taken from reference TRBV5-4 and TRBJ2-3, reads ETGVTQSPTHLIKTRGQQVTLRCSSQSGHNTVSWYQQALGQGPQFIFQYYREEENGRGNFPPRFSGLQFPNYSSELNVNALELDDSALYLCASHQVAGGRVRTDTQYFGPGTRLTVL.

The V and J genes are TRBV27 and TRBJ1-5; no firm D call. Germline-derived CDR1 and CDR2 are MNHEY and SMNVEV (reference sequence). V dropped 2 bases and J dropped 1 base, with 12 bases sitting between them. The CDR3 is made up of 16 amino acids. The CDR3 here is CASSLGWGGSNQPQHF. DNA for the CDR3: TGTGCCAGCAGTTTAGGTTGGGGAGGCAGCAATCAGCCCCAGCATTTT.

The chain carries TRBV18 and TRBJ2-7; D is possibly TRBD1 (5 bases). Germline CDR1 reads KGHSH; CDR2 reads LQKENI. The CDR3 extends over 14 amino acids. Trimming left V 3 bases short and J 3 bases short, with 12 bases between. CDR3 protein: CASSPSGSLYEQYF. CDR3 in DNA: TGTGCCAGCTCACCGTCAGGGTCCCTCTACGAGCAGTACTTC.

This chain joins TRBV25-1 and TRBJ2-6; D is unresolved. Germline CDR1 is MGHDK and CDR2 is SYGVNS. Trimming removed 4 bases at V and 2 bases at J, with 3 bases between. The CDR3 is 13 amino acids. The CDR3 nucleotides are TGTGCCAGCAGTGCTGCTGGGGCCAACGTCCTGACTTTC. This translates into CASSAAGANVLTF.

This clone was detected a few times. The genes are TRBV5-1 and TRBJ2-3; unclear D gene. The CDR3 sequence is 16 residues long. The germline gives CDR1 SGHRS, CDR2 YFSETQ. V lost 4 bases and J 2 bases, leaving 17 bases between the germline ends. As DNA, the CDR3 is TGCGCCAGCAGCCCGGCCGGCGACTGGTACACAGATACGCAGTATTTT. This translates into CASSPAGDWYTDTQYF.

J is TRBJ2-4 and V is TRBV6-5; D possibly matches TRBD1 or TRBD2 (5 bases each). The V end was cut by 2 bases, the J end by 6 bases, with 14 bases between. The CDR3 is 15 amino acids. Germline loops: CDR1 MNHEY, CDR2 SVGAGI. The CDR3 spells CASSYDFGAVNIQYF. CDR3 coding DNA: TGTGCCAGCAGTTACGATTTCGGGGCGGTAAACATTCAGTACTTC.

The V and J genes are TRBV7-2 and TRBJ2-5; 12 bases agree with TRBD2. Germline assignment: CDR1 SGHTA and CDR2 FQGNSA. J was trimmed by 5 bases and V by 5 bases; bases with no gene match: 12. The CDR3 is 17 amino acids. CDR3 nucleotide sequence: TGTGCCAGCAGCCTACTAGCGGGAGGCCTATGGGGGGAGACCCAGTACTTC. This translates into CASSLLAGGLWGETQYF. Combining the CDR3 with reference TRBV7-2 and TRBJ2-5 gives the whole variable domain GAGVSQSPSNKVTEKGKDVELRCDPISGHTALYWYRQSLGQGLEFLIYFQGNSAPDKSGLPSDRFSAERTGGSVSTLTIQRTQQEDSAVYLCASSLLAGGLWGETQYFGPGTRLLVL.

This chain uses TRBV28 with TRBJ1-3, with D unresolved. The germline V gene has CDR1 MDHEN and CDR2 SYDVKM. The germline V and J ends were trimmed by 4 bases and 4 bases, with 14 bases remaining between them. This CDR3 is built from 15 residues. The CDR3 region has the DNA TGTGCCAGCAGTTCTGGGGAAATAGGCGGAAACACCATATATTTT. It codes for CASSSGEIGGNTIYF.

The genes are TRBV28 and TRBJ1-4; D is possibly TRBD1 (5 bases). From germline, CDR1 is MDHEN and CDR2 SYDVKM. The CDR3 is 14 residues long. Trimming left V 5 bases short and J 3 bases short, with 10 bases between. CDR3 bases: TGTGCCAGCAGTACCCAGGGACCTAATGAAAAACTGTTTTTT. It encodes CASSTQGPNEKLFF. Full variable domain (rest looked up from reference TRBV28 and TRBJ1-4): DVKVTQSSRYLVKRTGEKVFLECVQDMDHENMFWYRQDPGLGLRLIYFSYDVKMKEKGDIPEGYSVSREKKERFSLILESASTNQTSMYLCASSTQGPNEKLFFGSGTQLSVL.

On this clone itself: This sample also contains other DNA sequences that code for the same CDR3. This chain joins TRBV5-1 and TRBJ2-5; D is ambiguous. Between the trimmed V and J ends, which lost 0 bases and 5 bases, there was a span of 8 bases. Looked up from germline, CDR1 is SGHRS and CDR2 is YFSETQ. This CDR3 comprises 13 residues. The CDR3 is CASSLGVEETQYF. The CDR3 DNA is TGCGCCAGCAGCTTGGGGGTCGAGGAGACCCAGTACTTC.

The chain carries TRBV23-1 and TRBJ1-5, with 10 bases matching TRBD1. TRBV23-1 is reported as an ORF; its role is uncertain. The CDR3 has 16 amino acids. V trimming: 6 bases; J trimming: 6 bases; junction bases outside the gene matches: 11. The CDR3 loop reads CASRPSGQGGGQPQHF. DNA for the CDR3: TGCGCCAGCAGGCCATCCGGACAGGGGGGGGGTCAGCCCCAGCATTTT.

The CDR3 DNA reads TGCAGCGTTGAGAGTCGGAACACCGGGGAGCTGTTTTTT. Translated: CSVESRNTGELFF. V usage is TRBV29-1 and J usage is TRBJ2-2; D unclear. V shed 3 bases and J shed 1 base, with 6 bases lying between them. The CDR3 spans 13 residues. The V gene's germline CDR1 is SQVTM and CDR2 ANQGSEA.

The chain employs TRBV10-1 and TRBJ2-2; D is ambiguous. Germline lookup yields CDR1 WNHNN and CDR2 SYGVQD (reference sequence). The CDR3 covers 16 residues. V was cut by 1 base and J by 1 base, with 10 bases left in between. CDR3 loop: CASSEYPALNTGELFF. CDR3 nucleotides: TGCGCCAGCAGTGAGTATCCAGCTTTGAACACCGGGGAGCTGTTTTTT.

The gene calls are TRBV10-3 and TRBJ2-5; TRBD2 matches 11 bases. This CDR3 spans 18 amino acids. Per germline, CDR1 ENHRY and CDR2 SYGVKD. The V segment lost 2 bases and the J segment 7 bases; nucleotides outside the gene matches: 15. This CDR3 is CAISERTSGSTPVGTQYF. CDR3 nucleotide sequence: TGTGCCATCAGTGAGAGGACTAGCGGGTCCACCCCCGTGGGGACCCAGTACTTC.

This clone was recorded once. The CDR3, as DNA: TGTGCCAGCAGCTCCAGACTCACCCGGGACACCGGGGAGCTGTTTTTT. It is translated as CASSSRLTRDTGELFF. The chain carries TRBV7-2 and TRBJ2-2; no clear D. Germline-derived CDR1 and CDR2 are SGHTA and FQGNSA. Between the trimmed V and J ends, which lost 4 bases and 3 bases, there was a span of 15 bases. This CDR3 has 16 amino acids.

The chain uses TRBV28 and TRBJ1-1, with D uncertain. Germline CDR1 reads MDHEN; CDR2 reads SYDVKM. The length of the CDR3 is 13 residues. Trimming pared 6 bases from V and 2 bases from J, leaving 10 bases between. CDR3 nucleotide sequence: TGTGCCAGCAGCCCGAGTTTTAACACTGAAGCTTTCTTT. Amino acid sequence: CASSPSFNTEAFF.

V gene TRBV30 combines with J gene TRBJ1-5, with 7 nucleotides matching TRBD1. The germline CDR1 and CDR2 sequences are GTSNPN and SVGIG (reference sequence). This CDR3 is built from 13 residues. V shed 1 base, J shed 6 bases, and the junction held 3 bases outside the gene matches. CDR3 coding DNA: TGTGCCTGGAGTGGGGGGGACAGTCAGCCCCAGCATTTT. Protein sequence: CAWSGGDSQPQHF.

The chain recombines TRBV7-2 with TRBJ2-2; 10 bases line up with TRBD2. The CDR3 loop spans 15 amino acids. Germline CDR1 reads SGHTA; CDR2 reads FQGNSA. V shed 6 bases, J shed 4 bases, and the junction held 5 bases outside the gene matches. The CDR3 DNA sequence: TGTGCCAGCAGTAAACTAGCGGGACCCACCGGGGAGCTGTTTTTT. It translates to CASSKLAGPTGELFF.